Listed below are T cell receptor beta chains from one sample, sequenced in a study of OX40 agonist ivuxolimab in advanced cancers. TCRdb's copy holds only in-frame clones and misses some; the assay was immunoSEQ multiplex PCR. The top ten hold around 0.99% of the sample, which has 50,000 to 60,000 clones, about 89% seen once. Source: CD4+ or CD8+ T cells sorted from blood, taken in a trial of the OX40 agonist ivuxolimab. The source is an adult with an advanced solid tumor such as melanoma, head and neck, liver or kidney cancer. Both conserved end residues are part of each CDR3. The D gene is left open where the match is weak. Part of the rows lack a size; the others show once, few, many or a class for expanded clones.

j_call: TRBJ1-3; v_call: TRBV19; d_call: -; clone_size: -; cdr3_nt: TGTGCCAGTAGGCCGAATTTCTCTGGAAACACCATATATTTT; cdr3_aa: CASRPNFSGNTIYF
j_call: TRBJ2-7; v_call: TRBV7-2; d_call: -; clone_size: -; cdr3_nt: TGTGCCAGCAGCTTAGAGGGAGGGCAGTACTTC; cdr3_aa: CASSLEGGQYF
j_call: TRBJ1-2; v_call: TRBV28; d_call: TRBD1; clone_size: -; cdr3_nt: TGTGCCATCCGACTCGGACAGGGTCCGGATGGCTACACCTTC; cdr3_aa: CAIRLGQGPDGYTF
j_call: TRBJ1-4; v_call: TRBV5-4; d_call: -; clone_size: -; cdr3_nt: TGTGCCAGCAGCTTGAACCAGGGATCAACTAATGAAAAACTGTTTTTT; cdr3_aa: CASSLNQGSTNEKLFF
j_call: TRBJ2-7; v_call: TRBV18; d_call: -; clone_size: -; cdr3_nt: TGTGCCAGCTCACCAGACGTTGGAGAGCAGTACTTC; cdr3_aa: CASSPDVGEQYF
j_call: TRBJ2-7; v_call: TRBV7-7; d_call: -; clone_size: once; cdr3_nt: TGTGCTAGCAGCTTAGTAGCGAGAGGATCCTACGAGCAGTACTTC; cdr3_aa: CASSLVARGSYEQYF
j_call: TRBJ2-1; v_call: TRBV29-1; d_call: TRBD1; clone_size: -; cdr3_nt: TGCAGCGGAGGACAGGGGGGAAATGAGCAGTTCTTC; cdr3_aa: CSGGQGGNEQFF
j_call: TRBJ2-1; v_call: TRBV19; d_call: -; clone_size: -; cdr3_nt: TGTGCCAGTAGTATTCAAACGGGACAGCGGGGCTACAATGAGCAGTTCTTC; cdr3_aa: CASSIQTGQRGYNEQFF
j_call: TRBJ2-1; v_call: TRBV7-6; d_call: TRBD1; clone_size: -; cdr3_nt: TGTGCCAGCAGCTTAGGGTTAGGGAGGACAGGGGGCTATGAGCAGTTCTTC; cdr3_aa: CASSLGLGRTGGYEQFF
j_call: TRBJ2-3; v_call: TRBV11-2; d_call: TRBD2; clone_size: -; cdr3_nt: TGTGCCAGCAGCAGTAGCGGGAGGAGCACAGATACGCAGTATTTT; cdr3_aa: CASSSSGRSTDTQYF
j_call: TRBJ2-1; v_call: TRBV18; d_call: TRBD2; clone_size: -; cdr3_nt: TGTGCCAGCTCACCATCCGGACTAGCGGCATACCATGAGCAGTTCTTC; cdr3_aa: CASSPSGLAAYHEQFF
j_call: TRBJ2-2; v_call: TRBV5-1; d_call: -; clone_size: -; cdr3_nt: TGCGCCAGCAGCTTGGTGGGGGAATCCGGCGGGGAGCTGTTTTTT; cdr3_aa: CASSLVGESGGELFF
j_call: TRBJ1-1; v_call: TRBV28; d_call: TRBD1; clone_size: -; cdr3_nt: TGTGCCAGCAGTTCCAAGGGGGCCCCTAAGAACACTGAAGCTTTCTTT; cdr3_aa: CASSSKGAPKNTEAFF
j_call: TRBJ2-1; v_call: TRBV7-2; d_call: -; clone_size: -; cdr3_nt: TGTGCCAGCAGCCGCCCGCCAGGATATGAGCAGTTCTTC; cdr3_aa: CASSRPPGYEQFF
j_call: TRBJ2-2; v_call: TRBV12-2; d_call: -; clone_size: -; cdr3_nt: TGTGCAAGTCGCTTGGCAGTCGGGGCGGACCGCTGGAACACCGGGGAGCTGTTTTTT; cdr3_aa: CASRLAVGADRWNTGELFF
j_call: TRBJ2-6; v_call: TRBV14; d_call: -; clone_size: few; cdr3_nt: TGTGCCAGCAGCCGCCGTCAGGATGGGGCCAACGTCCTGACTTTC; cdr3_aa: CASSRRQDGANVLTF
j_call: TRBJ2-1; v_call: TRBV7-9; d_call: -; clone_size: -; cdr3_nt: TGTGCCAGCAGCTTAGCGGGAGGTGAGCAGTTCTTC; cdr3_aa: CASSLAGGEQFF
j_call: TRBJ2-7; v_call: TRBV1; d_call: -; clone_size: -; cdr3_nt: TGCACCAGCAGCCTCCTAGGGGGACAGGGTACCTACGAGCAGTACTTC; cdr3_aa: CTSSLLGGQGTYEQYF
j_call: TRBJ1-2; v_call: TRBV7-8; d_call: -; clone_size: -; cdr3_nt: TGTGCCAGCAGCATGTTGACGGGGGGCCCGTTTCGTGGCTACACCTTC; cdr3_aa: CASSMLTGGPFRGYTF
j_call: TRBJ2-1; v_call: TRBV19; d_call: TRBD2; clone_size: -; cdr3_nt: TGTGCCAGTAGAGGAGGCGGCGGGAGGGCCGCCAATGAGCAGTTCTTC; cdr3_aa: CASRGGGGRAANEQFF
j_call: TRBJ1-4; v_call: TRBV4-3; d_call: -; clone_size: -; cdr3_nt: TGCGCCAGCAGCCAAGATACCGGGGACCTACTTTATAATGAAAAACTGTTTTTT; cdr3_aa: CASSQDTGDLLYNEKLFF
j_call: TRBJ2-7; v_call: TRBV9; d_call: -; clone_size: -; cdr3_nt: TGTGCCAGCAGCGTAGACGGGGACGACGAGCAGTACTTC; cdr3_aa: CASSVDGDDEQYF
j_call: TRBJ2-7; v_call: TRBV19; d_call: -; clone_size: -; cdr3_nt: TGTGCCAGTAGTGTCGATGCATTCTCCTACGAGCAGTACTTC; cdr3_aa: CASSVDAFSYEQYF
j_call: TRBJ1-1; v_call: TRBV6-6; d_call: -; clone_size: -; cdr3_nt: TGTGCCAGCAGTTCCCCGGGACTTTGGGACACTGAAGCTTTCTTT; cdr3_aa: CASSSPGLWDTEAFF
j_call: TRBJ2-3; v_call: TRBV7-2; d_call: -; clone_size: -; cdr3_nt: TGTGCCAGCAGCTTTAGGTGGGGGGCGGCGCAGTATTTT; cdr3_aa: CASSFRWGAAQYF
j_call: TRBJ2-5; v_call: TRBV19; d_call: TRBD1; clone_size: -; cdr3_nt: TGTGCCAGTAGTCCGGACAGGAAGCAAGAGACCCAGTACTTC; cdr3_aa: CASSPDRKQETQYF
j_call: TRBJ2-2; v_call: TRBV6-5; d_call: TRBD1; clone_size: -; cdr3_nt: TGTGCCAGCAGTACGGGACAGGGGTCCGGGGAGCTGTTTTTT; cdr3_aa: CASSTGQGSGELFF
j_call: TRBJ1-4; v_call: TRBV25-1; d_call: -; clone_size: -; cdr3_nt: TGTGCCAGCAGTGATTTCGGGGCGCCTGAAAAACTGTTTTTT; cdr3_aa: CASSDFGAPEKLFF
j_call: TRBJ2-3; v_call: TRBV19; d_call: TRBD1; clone_size: -; cdr3_nt: TGTGCCAGTAGACTGACAGGGACAGATACGCAGTATTTT; cdr3_aa: CASRLTGTDTQYF
j_call: TRBJ1-5; v_call: TRBV4-1; d_call: TRBD1; clone_size: -; cdr3_nt: TGCGCCAGCAGCCAAGATCGGACAGGGAACCAGCATTTT; cdr3_aa: CASSQDRTGNQHF
j_call: TRBJ1-2; v_call: TRBV7-3; d_call: -; clone_size: -; cdr3_nt: TGTGCCAGCAGCTCCGCACTCTCAGGTGATGGCTACACCTTC; cdr3_aa: CASSSALSGDGYTF
j_call: TRBJ1-5; v_call: TRBV19; d_call: -; clone_size: few; cdr3_nt: TGTGCCAGTAAGGTTGGAACGTATAGCAATCAGCCCCAGCATTTT; cdr3_aa: CASKVGTYSNQPQHF
j_call: TRBJ2-3; v_call: TRBV11-2; d_call: -; clone_size: -; cdr3_nt: TGTGCCAGCAGCTTAGGGGTAGCGGCCACAGATACGCAGTATTTT; cdr3_aa: CASSLGVAATDTQYF
j_call: TRBJ2-3; v_call: TRBV7-3; d_call: TRBD2; clone_size: once; cdr3_nt: TGTGCCAGCAGCTCCTCTTTAGCGGGAGGGGCAGATACGCAGTATTTT; cdr3_aa: CASSSSLAGGADTQYF
j_call: TRBJ1-1; v_call: TRBV29-1; d_call: -; clone_size: -; cdr3_nt: TGCAGCGTTGAAGGTGCCGCAGAGATGAACACTGAAGCTTTCTTT; cdr3_aa: CSVEGAAEMNTEAFF
j_call: TRBJ2-1; v_call: TRBV11-3; d_call: TRBD2; clone_size: -; cdr3_nt: TGTGCCAGCAGCACTGGACTAGCGGGATACAATGAGCAGTTCTTC; cdr3_aa: CASSTGLAGYNEQFF